These T cell receptor beta chains were read from a single sample in a study of T cell responses to AZD1222 COVID-19 vaccine. Sequencing was performed with immunoSEQ multiplex PCR; in TCRdb, only in-frame clones are kept and a portion is missing. This sample carries some 97,000 clones, approximately 90% of them seen once, and the ten largest clones take roughly 2%. Sequences were derived from peripheral blood, sampled on day 0 of AZD1222 vaccination. The origin of the receptors is an adult in good health. The conserved cysteine and the conserved F or W are not part of the CDR3 here.

CDR3 protein: ASSRGTDSGNTIY
V gene: TRBV18
J gene: TRBJ1-3

CDR3 protein: ASEGQKNQPQH
V gene: TRBV19
J gene: TRBJ1-5

CDR3 protein: ASSVAGGPEYEQY
V gene: TRBV28
J gene: TRBJ2-7

CDR3 protein: ASSQLPSRADTQY
V gene: TRBV4-3
J gene: TRBJ2-3

CDR3 protein: ASSDSAGSTDTQY
V gene: TRBV6-4
J gene: TRBJ2-3

CDR3 protein: SVEDEARNYGYT
V gene: TRBV29-1
J gene: TRBJ1-2

CDR3 protein: ASSSTWGGDEETQY
V gene: TRBV11-3
J gene: TRBJ2-5

CDR3 protein: ASSKISGTTPQQF
V gene: TRBV28
J gene: TRBJ2-1

CDR3 protein: ASSSQRGSSYNEQF
V gene: TRBV7-8
J gene: TRBJ2-1

CDR3 protein: ASSSSGTQGTQY
V gene: TRBV7-8
J gene: TRBJ2-5

CDR3 protein: ASTSRAGDYGYT
V gene: TRBV6-5
J gene: TRBJ1-2

CDR3 protein: ASRGEASGHRELF
V gene: TRBV4-1
J gene: TRBJ2-2

CDR3 protein: ASSEAGGFEY
V gene: TRBV2
J gene: TRBJ2-4

CDR3 protein: ASSSPLTGGSGSRYEQF
V gene: TRBV27
J gene: TRBJ2-1

CDR3 protein: ASSLAQGGNTEAF
V gene: TRBV5-1
J gene: TRBJ1-1

CDR3 protein: ASSFQGPSRYSGNTIY
V gene: TRBV19
J gene: TRBJ1-3

CDR3 protein: ATRERNVGGEKLF
V gene: TRBV19
J gene: TRBJ1-4

CDR3 protein: ASSTRGSSYNEQF
V gene: TRBV2
J gene: TRBJ2-1

CDR3 protein: ASSVPQGQSSNTEAF
V gene: TRBV5-4
J gene: TRBJ1-1

CDR3 protein: ASMSRAVGGGTQY
V gene: TRBV2
J gene: TRBJ2-5

CDR3 protein: ASQQLTRTSGRNWVASEQY
V gene: TRBV13
J gene: TRBJ2-7

CDR3 protein: ASSSPSRFPSGANVLT
V gene: TRBV27
J gene: TRBJ2-6

CDR3 protein: ASSQDDKKLF
V gene: TRBV3-1/TRBV3-2
J gene: TRBJ1-4

CDR3 protein: ASSLGTYPYEQY
V gene: TRBV7-9
J gene: TRBJ2-7

CDR3 protein: AIKTGYNSPLH
V gene: TRBV10-3
J gene: TRBJ1-6

CDR3 protein: ASSFILQTDLNTEAF
V gene: TRBV5-8
J gene: TRBJ1-1

CDR3 protein: ASSEGYEQY
V gene: TRBV25-1
J gene: TRBJ2-7

CDR3 protein: ASSTQGKLGDTIY
V gene: TRBV6-5
J gene: TRBJ1-3